The clone carrying this TCR beta chain has ten or more counts. This entry belongs to a study of human T cells and chemical hapten exposure. Each CDR3 protein is one row after TCRdb ran MiXCR on the RACE reads. The data hold about 70,000 distinct CDR3 sequences, with about 5.7% observed a single time. Sample time point: healthy volunteer bleed at 6 weeks. The authors extracted total RNA from unfractionated whole blood. The clonotype comes from a female donor in good health. Some clones in this sample may be carry-over from other donors' samples. The sequencing input was whole blood.

This chain's CDR3 is CASSYGTGLNTEAFF. The DNA of the CDR3 is TGTGCCAGCAGTTACGGGACAGGTCTTAACACTGAAGCTTTCTTT. This rearrangement joins TRBV6-5 to TRBJ1-1; 8 bases line up with TRBD1. Per germline, CDR1 MNHEY and CDR2 SVGAGI. V was clipped by 2 bases and J by 2 bases; unmatched bases: 4. CDR3 length equals 15 residues.